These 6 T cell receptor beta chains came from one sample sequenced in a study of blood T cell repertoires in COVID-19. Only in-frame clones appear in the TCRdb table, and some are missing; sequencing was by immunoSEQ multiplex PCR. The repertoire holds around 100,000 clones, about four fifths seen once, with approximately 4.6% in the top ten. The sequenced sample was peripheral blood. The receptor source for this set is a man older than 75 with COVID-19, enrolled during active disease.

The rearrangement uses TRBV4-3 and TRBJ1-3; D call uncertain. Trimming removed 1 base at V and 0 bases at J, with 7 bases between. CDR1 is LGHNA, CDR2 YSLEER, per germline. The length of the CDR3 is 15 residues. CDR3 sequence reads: CASSQAHSSGNTIYF. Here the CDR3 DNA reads TGCGCCAGCAGCCAAGCCCACAGCTCTGGAAACACCATATATTTT.

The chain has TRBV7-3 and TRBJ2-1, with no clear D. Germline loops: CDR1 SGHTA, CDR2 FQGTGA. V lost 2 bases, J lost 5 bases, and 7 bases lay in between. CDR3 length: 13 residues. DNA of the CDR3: TGTGCCAGCAGCTTACAGATGCACAATGAGCAGTTCTTC. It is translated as CASSLQMHNEQFF.

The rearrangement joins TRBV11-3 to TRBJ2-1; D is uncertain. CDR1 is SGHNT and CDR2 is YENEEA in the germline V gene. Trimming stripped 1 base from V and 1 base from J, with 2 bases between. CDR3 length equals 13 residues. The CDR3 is CASSLASYNEQFF. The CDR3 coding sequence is TGTGCCAGCAGCTTAGCGTCCTACAATGAGCAGTTCTTC.

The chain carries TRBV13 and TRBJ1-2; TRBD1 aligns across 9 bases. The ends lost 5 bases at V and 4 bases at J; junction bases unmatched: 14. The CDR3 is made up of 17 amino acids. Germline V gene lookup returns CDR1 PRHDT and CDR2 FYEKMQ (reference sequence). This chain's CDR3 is CASSQFFRGQGLYGYTF. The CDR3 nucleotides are TGTGCCAGCAGCCAGTTTTTCCGGGGACAGGGCCTCTATGGCTACACCTTC. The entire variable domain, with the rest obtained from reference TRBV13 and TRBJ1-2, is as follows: AAGVIQSPRHLIKEKRETATLKCYPIPRHDTVYWYQQGPGQDPQFLISFYEKMQSDKGSIPDRFSAQQFSDYHSELNMSSLELGDSALYFCASSQFFRGQGLYGYTFGSGTRLTVV.

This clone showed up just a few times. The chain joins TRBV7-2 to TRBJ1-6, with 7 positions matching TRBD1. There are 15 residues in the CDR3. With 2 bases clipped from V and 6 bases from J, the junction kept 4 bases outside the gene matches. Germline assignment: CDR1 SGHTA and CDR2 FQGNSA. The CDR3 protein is CASSLRQGSNSPLHF. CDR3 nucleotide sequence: TGTGCCAGCAGCTTAAGACAGGGAAGTAATTCACCCCTCCACTTT.

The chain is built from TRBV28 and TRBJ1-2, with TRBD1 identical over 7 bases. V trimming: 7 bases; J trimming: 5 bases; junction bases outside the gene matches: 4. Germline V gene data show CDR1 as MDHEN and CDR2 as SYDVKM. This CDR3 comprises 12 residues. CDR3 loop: CASNRGKYGYTF. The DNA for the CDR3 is TGTGCCAGCAACAGGGGCAAGTATGGCTACACCTTC.